These 9 T cell receptor beta chains share one sample of origin, sequenced in a study of blood T cell repertoires in COVID-19. Profiled with immunoSEQ multiplex PCR; TCRdb holds only in-frame clones, not every one. Here the sample spans about 140,000 clones, approximately 88% being singletons. The source material was peripheral blood. The source is a man aged 60 to 69 with active or convalescent COVID-19.

The V call is TRBV5-6, the J call TRBJ2-7; a weak D match, TRBD1 (5 bases). Germline CDR1 reads SGHDT; CDR2 reads YYEEEE. V lost 0 bases, J lost 3 bases, and 13 bases lay in between. The CDR3 runs to 15 residues. The CDR3 sequence: CASSLGQGPFYEQYF. The DNA of the CDR3 is TGTGCCAGCAGCTTGGGGCAGGGCCCCTTCTACGAGCAGTACTTC.

This clone was seen more than once but under ten times. This chain joins TRBV6-5 and TRBJ1-5, with D maybe TRBD1 (5 bases). From germline, CDR1 is MNHEY and CDR2 SVGAGI. This CDR3 has 15 residues. Trimming removed 8 bases at V and 4 bases at J, with 18 bases between. This CDR3 is CASGRREVSNQPQHF. Here the CDR3 DNA reads TGTGCCAGCGGTCGCAGGGAGGTCTCTAATCAGCCCCAGCATTTT.

The V call is TRBV5-4, the J call TRBJ2-5; 10 positions agree with TRBD1. There are 17 residues in the CDR3. Germline-derived CDR1 and CDR2 are SGHNT and YYREEE (reference sequence). V gave up 0 bases and J gave up 2 bases; unmatched junction bases: 7. In DNA form, the CDR3 reads TGTGCCAGCAGCTTGGCCGATGACAGGGGGCTGCAAGAGACCCAGTACTTC. Translating gives CASSLADDRGLQETQYF.

The chain couples TRBV27 to TRBJ2-1, with 12 bases lining up with TRBD2. The CDR3 is 17 amino acids. Germline V gene sequence: CDR1 MNHEY, CDR2 SMNVEV (reference sequence). Losses at the gene ends were 5 bases for V and 12 bases for J; bases not matched to a gene: 17. The CDR3 region is CASSPGAGLAGGRGQFF. CDR3 nucleotides: TGTGCCAGCAGTCCGGGAGCGGGGCTAGCGGGAGGGCGGGGGCAGTTCTTC.

The rearrangement joins TRBV28 to TRBJ1-6; 7 bases map to TRBD1. Germline V gives CDR1 MDHEN, CDR2 SYDVKM. The CDR3 is 14 amino acids. With 7 bases clipped from V and 9 bases from J, the junction kept 9 bases outside the gene matches. The CDR3 nucleotides are TGTGCCAGCACGGAGGAGGGGGCTGGTTCACCCCTCCACTTT. This gives the protein CASTEEGAGSPLHF.

The rearrangement uses TRBV6-2 or TRBV6-3 and TRBJ1-6, with TRBD1 identical over 7 bases. Germline CDR1 and CDR2: MNHEY and SVGEGT. The CDR3 consists of 14 residues. V dropped 5 bases and J dropped 7; count of bases not matched to a gene: 5. CDR3 sequence: CASSRQGDNSPLHF. In DNA, the CDR3 is TGTGCCAGCAGTCGACAGGGTGACAATTCACCCCTCCACTTT.

This chain links TRBV25-1 with TRBJ2-1; D possibly corresponds to TRBD2 (5 bases). Trimming pared 4 bases from V and 4 bases from J, leaving 8 bases between. CDR3 length: 13 residues. The germline CDR1 and CDR2 sequences are MGHDK and SYGVNS. CDR3 DNA: TGTGCCAGCAGTGTTACTAGTTACAATGAGCAGTTCTTC. Translated: CASSVTSYNEQFF.

This clone was counted only a few times. This sequence joins TRBV28 and TRBJ1-5, with 7 bases matching TRBD1. Per germline, CDR1 MDHEN and CDR2 SYDVKM. The CDR3 spans 14 residues. V was pared by 4 bases and J by 3 bases, with 3 bases of the junction left unmatched. The CDR3 nucleotides are TGTGCCAGCAGTTCAACAGGGGACAATCAGCCCCAGCATTTT. This codes for CASSSTGDNQPQHF.

This chain connects TRBV5-6 to TRBJ1-5; 8 bases map to TRBD1. This CDR3 comprises 17 residues. V gave up 2 bases and J gave up 0 bases; unmatched junction bases: 7. In germline, CDR1 is SGHDT, CDR2 YYEEEE. Here the CDR3 reads CASSFGQGEYSNQPQHF. The CDR3 DNA is TGTGCCAGCAGCTTCGGACAGGGAGAGTATAGCAATCAGCCCCAGCATTTT.